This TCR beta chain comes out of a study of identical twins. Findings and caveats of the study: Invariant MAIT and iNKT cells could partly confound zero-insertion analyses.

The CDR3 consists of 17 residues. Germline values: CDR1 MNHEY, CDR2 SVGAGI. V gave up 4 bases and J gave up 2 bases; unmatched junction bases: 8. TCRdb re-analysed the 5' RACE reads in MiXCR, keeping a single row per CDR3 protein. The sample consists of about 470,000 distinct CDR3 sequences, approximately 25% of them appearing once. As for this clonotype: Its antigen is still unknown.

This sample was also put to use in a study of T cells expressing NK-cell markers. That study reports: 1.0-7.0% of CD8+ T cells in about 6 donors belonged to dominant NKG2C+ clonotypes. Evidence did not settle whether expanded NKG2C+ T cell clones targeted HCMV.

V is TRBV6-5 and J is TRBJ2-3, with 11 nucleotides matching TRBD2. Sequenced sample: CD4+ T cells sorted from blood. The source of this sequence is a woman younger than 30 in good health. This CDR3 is CASSFSGRAWATDTQYF. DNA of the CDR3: TGTGCCAGCAGTTTTAGCGGGAGGGCCTGGGCCACAGATACGCAGTATTTT.